What follows describes a single T cell receptor beta chain. What it recognizes is unknown. These data originate in a study of T cell responses to AZD1222 COVID-19 vaccine. Study conclusions and caveats: The donor group comprised mostly white British people and more females; the analysis possibly underestimated clonal diversity.

V was pared by 3 bases and J by 0 bases, with 12 bases between. The CDR3 covers 16 residues. Germline loops: CDR1 LNHDA, CDR2 SQIVND (reference sequence). Sequencing was performed with immunoSEQ multiplex PCR; in TCRdb, only in-frame clones are kept and a portion is missing. Of 200,000 to 250,000 clones in the sample, 94% were seen once. The sequencing here drew on peripheral blood, taken 28 days after the second dose of the MenACWY control vaccine. The chain combines TRBV19 with TRBJ1-3, with a weak D call TRBD1 (6 bases). This TCR came from an adult who received the MenACWY meningococcal vaccine as a control. This CDR3 reads CASSILQGPSGNTIYF. The CDR3 DNA reads as TGTGCCAGTAGTATCCTACAGGGCCCCTCTGGAAACACCATATATTTT.